Following are 5 T cell receptor beta chains from one sample sequenced in a study of long-term antiretroviral therapy in people with HIV. The authors ran the immunoSEQ assay, v3.0, at survey level. Only in-frame clones appear in the TCRdb table, and some are missing; sequencing was by immunoSEQ multiplex PCR. Of tens of thousands of clones listed, roughly 80% are singletons. The source material was unsorted PBMCs, sampled 2 years after starting antiretroviral therapy. These receptors came from a woman aged 50 to 60 with HIV.

This chain joins TRBV7-9 and TRBJ1-4; 8 nucleotides align to TRBD1. The germline CDR1 and CDR2 sequences are SEHNR and FQNEAQ (reference sequence). After removal of 5 bases from V and 5 bases from J, the junction contained 4 bases not matched to a gene. The CDR3 sequence is 14 residues long. The CDR3 DNA follows: TGTGCCAGCAGCCCGACAGGGGCCAATGAAAAACTGTTTTTT. Protein product: CASSPTGANEKLFF.

The chain carries TRBV9 and TRBJ1-2; D is uncertain. There are 13 residues in the CDR3. Trimming left V 0 bases short and J 5 bases short, with 8 bases between. Germline V gene sequence: CDR1 SGDLS, CDR2 YYNGEE. CDR3 nucleotides: TGTGCCAGCAGCGTAGAGGCGGATTATGGCTACACCTTC. It encodes CASSVEADYGYTF.

The rearrangement joins TRBV4-1 to TRBJ1-1; TRBD1 might be the D (6 bases). This CDR3 region has 18 residues. CDR1 and CDR2 from the germline V gene are MGHRA and YSYEKL. V was trimmed by 1 base and J by 1 base, leaving 19 bases between them. CDR3 loop: CASSQVVPGQVGNTEAFF. CDR3 in DNA: TGCGCCAGCAGCCAAGTCGTCCCGGGACAAGTTGGGAACACTGAAGCTTTCTTT.

This sequence joins TRBV18 and TRBJ2-3; D is undetermined. CDR1 is KGHSH, CDR2 LQKENI, per germline. The germline V and J ends were trimmed by 3 bases and 6 bases, with 7 bases remaining between them. The CDR3 has 12 residues. The CDR3 nucleotides read TGTGCCAGCTCACCTTCGGCGGATACGCAGTATTTT. It is translated as CASSPSADTQYF.

This sequence joins TRBV13 and TRBJ2-3, with TRBD1 matching 8 bases. The CDR3 is 15 amino acids. J lost 5 bases, V lost 5 bases, and 9 bases had no gene match. Germline V gene lookup returns CDR1 PRHDT and CDR2 FYEKMQ (reference sequence). CDR3 DNA: TGTGCCAGCAGCGTAAGACAGGGGATGATAGATACGCAGTATTTT. Protein product: CASSVRQGMIDTQYF.